This T cell receptor (beta chain) was identified during a study of blood T cell repertoires in COVID-19. The CDR3 has 15 amino acids. V lost 4 bases to trimming and J lost 0 bases; unmatched junction nucleotides: 3. CDR1 SEHNR and CDR2 FQNEAQ come from the germline V gene (reference sequence). Per the original methods: Amplification with reference gene primers provided the estimates of nucleated cell counts. The repertoire was sequenced with immunoSEQ multiplex PCR; TCRdb's copy has only in-frame clones and lacks some. That table furnishes V, J and clone size, whereas the DNA furnished D and trimming. Of roughly 200,000 clones detected, around 88% appear once; the ten largest clones hold 5.6%.

V gene TRBV7-9 combines with J gene TRBJ2-3; the match to TRBD2 covers 8 bases. Input material: PBMCs or T cells enriched from blood (not recorded which). This clonotype originated in a man aged 40-50 years with acute COVID-19. CDR3 residues: CASSSSGSSTDTQYF. The CDR3 DNA reads as TGTGCCAGCAGCTCTAGCGGGTCTAGCACAGATACGCAGTATTTT.